This paragraph reports one TCR beta chain. Its target is not known. The sample comes from a study of cytomegalovirus exposure and HLA in healthy donors. Study context: When 398 donors were genotyped, approximately 80% of them were found to fall in the Caucasian-associated ancestry cluster.

The germline CDR1 and CDR2 sequences are MNHEY and SMNVEV (reference sequence). Trimming removed 9 bases from V and 1 base from J, with 15 bases in between. The CDR3 consists of 14 residues. The primer mix had 60 Vbeta and 13 Jbeta primers. In the source study's methods: Unique TCR beta chains numbered roughly 83 million in a later analysis, with roughly 10 million shared. Profiling relied on immunoSEQ multiplex PCR, and the TCRdb table lists in-frame clones only, not all of them. V and J calls and clone size follow that table, whereas D and trimming were derived from the DNA. This sample's table has 30,000 to 35,000 clones. The study's findings and limits: Later analysis showed TCR association rates varying by HLA locus, highest for DRB1 and lowest for HLA-C. TCR beta chains numbering some 160 were designated cytomegalovirus-associated.

Sequencing was done on a sample of PBMCs. The receptor's source is a woman between 40 and 55 years old in good health and CMV-seropositive. This chain joins TRBV27 and TRBJ1-2; D unclear. CDR3 residues: CASRMGTDNYGYTF. CDR3 coding DNA: TGTGCCAGTCGTATGGGCACCGATAACTATGGCTACACCTTC.